This TCR beta chain was recovered during a study of blood T cells in healthy people across ages (dated by TCRdb to the mid-2010s). Concerning the study at large: In model experiments, template switching captured about one uniquely barcoded TCR beta cDNA molecule for every two T cells. Age-related changes in TCR beta repertoire diversity were measured in the study by deep sequencing normalized with unique cDNA molecular identifiers. The donors were divided into four age groups: young (average approximately 17 years), middle-aged (about 40), aged (approximately 59) and long-lived (around 87). To avoid experimental bias, donors of different ages were distributed randomly across sequencing lanes. For two donors (one aged 18 to 30 and one aged 80 or older), the study analyzed two additional independent replicas of 1 million unique cDNA reads from the same blood draw. The investigation overall reported the following: Because the CMV infection status of the donors was unknown, age-related changes in expanded clonotypes may potentially have been confounded. A strong correlation was found between observed TCR beta diversity and the percentage of naive T cells measured by flow cytometry. Estimates of total diversity from one million sequenced T cells were regarded as lower bounds and underestimates. Since profiling was done on bulk unsorted PBMCs, naive and antigen-experienced compartments could not be conclusively compared. Observed TCR beta diversity per million T cells fell roughly linearly with age, and a significant reduction was already apparent by age around 36. Compared with the aged group, the long-lived group had more naive CD4+ T cells, fewer expanded clones and increased TCR diversity, suggesting age selection.

From the germline V gene, CDR1 is SGHTA and CDR2 is FQGTGA. The junction carries 11 bases between V and J, which are trimmed by 5 bases and 8 bases respectively. The CDR3, cysteine through phenylalanine, is 12 amino acids long. CDR3 DNA only is kept here, 36 bases in frame from base 1. Library construction relied on 5' RACE. Reads for this sample came from an Illumina HiSeq 2500. A second PCR of 7 to 11 cycles was performed with a sample-barcoded 5' primer and a J-beta primer mix. A template-switch 5' adaptor carrying 12 random nucleotides introduced a unique molecular identifier onto each TCR beta cDNA molecule. Each sample yielded at least 3 million CDR3-containing paired-end reads. The Mint cDNA synthesis kit, primed by a TRBC-specific oligonucleotide, was used to synthesize first-strand cDNA from all RNA. All cDNA was treated with uracil-DNA glycosylase and then went through a first 18-cycle PCR with the universal primers M1SS and BC2_uni_R. The original pipeline was this. Each sample was normalized by randomly selecting 1 million high-quality reads, each carrying a distinct molecular identifier. Instead of being binned into consensus sequences, reads that shared molecular identifiers were thrown out. MiTCR, with a Q25 quality threshold and the strictest error-elimination algorithm, was used for CDR3 identification, clonotype clustering and error correction. Lower-bound total TCR beta diversity was estimated with a nonparametric unseen species model using Euler transformation. TCRdb reran the public reads through fastp at Q25 and MiXCR, keeping productive beta chains. Rows merge per CDR3 protein into single entries with the most common DNA and genes. TCRdb assigned the V and J calls; the authors' analysis was not used. Within this sample are about 1.6 million distinct CDR3 sequences, with 30% to 40% of them counted one time only. The ten most abundant clones make up about 10% of the sample.

The donors were 40 or so Caucasian individuals from Russia, aged roughly 6 to 100 years, who were systemically healthy. Ten milliliters of peripheral blood were drawn from each donor into EDTA-treated Vacutainer tubes. Ficoll-Paque density-gradient centrifugation was used to isolate PBMCs, with at least 6.5 million obtained per sample. Trizol reagent was used to extract total RNA from PBMCs, with at least 5.5 micrograms per sample. The percentages of naive CD45RAhigh/CD27high T cells were determined by flow cytometry on a PBMC aliquot from every donor. As for this clonotype: Its antigen is unknown. No much larger clonotype is one base removed from it; base qualities were not supplied.

The rearrangement joined TRBV7-3 to TRBJ2-3; TRBD1 is a weak D gene call, 5 bases matching. This TCR came from a woman in her 30s in good health. The sample comprised blood. The CDR3 is CASSQGVGTQYF. In nucleotide form, the sequence is TGTGCCAGCAGCCAGGGTGTGGGTACGCAGTATTTT.